The clone carrying this T cell receptor beta chain was detected a few times. Its cognate antigen is unknown. This sample is drawn from a study of vaccination and CD4 T cells after COVID-19. Overall study context: In the convalescent cohort, there were six males and four females, two of them Hispanic. Overlapping peptides of the spike proteins of SARS-CoV-2, HCoV-NL63, HCoV-OC43 and HCoV-229E were used for cell stimulation.

The CDR3 has 12 residues. Germline values: CDR1 MNHEY, CDR2 SMNVEV (reference sequence). V was pared by 2 bases and J by 10 bases, with 11 bases between. Treatment noted: roughly 10-day PBMC culture with coronavirus spike peptide pools or control peptides (ViraFEST assay). An Oncomine TCR Beta short-read assay was used to sequence the DNA from cultured CD4+ T cells. TCRdb re-analysed the PCR reads in MiXCR, keeping a single row per CDR3 protein. Among tens of thousands of distinct CDR3 sequences listed, under 80% were seen once. Sequencing was done on a sample of CD4+ T cells from blood, cultured in vitro. This receptor was identified in a human donor who had recovered from COVID-19. The V gene is TRBV27, the J gene TRBJ1-2; possibly TRBD1 for D (6 bases). The CDR3: CASSLKGVAYTF. CDR3 DNA sequence: TGTGCCAGCAGTTTAAAGGGGGTTGCCTACACCTTC.